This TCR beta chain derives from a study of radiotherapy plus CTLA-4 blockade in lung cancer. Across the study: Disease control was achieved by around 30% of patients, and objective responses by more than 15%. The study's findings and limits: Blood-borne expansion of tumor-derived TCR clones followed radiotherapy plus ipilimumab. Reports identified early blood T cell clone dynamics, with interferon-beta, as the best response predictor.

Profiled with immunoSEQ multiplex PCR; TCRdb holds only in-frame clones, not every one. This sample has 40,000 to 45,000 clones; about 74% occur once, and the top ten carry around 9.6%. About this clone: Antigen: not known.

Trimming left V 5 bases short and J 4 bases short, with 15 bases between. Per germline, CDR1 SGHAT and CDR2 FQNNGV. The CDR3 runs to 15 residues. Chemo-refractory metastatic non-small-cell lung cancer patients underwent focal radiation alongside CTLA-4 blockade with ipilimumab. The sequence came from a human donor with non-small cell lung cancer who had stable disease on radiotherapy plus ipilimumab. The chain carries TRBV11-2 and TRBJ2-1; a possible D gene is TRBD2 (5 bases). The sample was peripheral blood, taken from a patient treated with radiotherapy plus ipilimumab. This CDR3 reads CASSTREDLYNEQFF. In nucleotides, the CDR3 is TGTGCCAGCAGCACCCGTGAGGACTTATACAATGAGCAGTTCTTC.